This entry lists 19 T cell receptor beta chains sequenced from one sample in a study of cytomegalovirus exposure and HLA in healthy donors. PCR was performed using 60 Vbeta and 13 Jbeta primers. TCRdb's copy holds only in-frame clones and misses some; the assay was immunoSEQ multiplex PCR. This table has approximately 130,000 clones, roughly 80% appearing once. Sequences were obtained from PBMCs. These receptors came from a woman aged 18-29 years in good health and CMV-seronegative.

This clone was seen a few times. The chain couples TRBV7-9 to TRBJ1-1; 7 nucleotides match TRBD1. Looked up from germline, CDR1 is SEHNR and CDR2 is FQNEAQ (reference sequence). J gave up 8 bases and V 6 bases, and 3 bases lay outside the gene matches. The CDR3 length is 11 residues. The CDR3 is CASSWTGEAFF. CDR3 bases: TGTGCCAGCAGTTGGACAGGCGAAGCTTTCTTT.

CDR3 sequence reads: CASSLALAGARDGYTF. The CDR3, as DNA: TGTGCCAGCAGCTTAGCGCTAGCAGGGGCAAGGGATGGCTACACCTTC. This chain joins TRBV7-8 and TRBJ1-2; maybe TRBD1 (6 bases). V lost 0 bases to trimming and J lost 6 bases, with 17 bases between them. CDR3 size: 16 residues. Looked up from germline, CDR1 is SGHVS and CDR2 is FQNEAQ.

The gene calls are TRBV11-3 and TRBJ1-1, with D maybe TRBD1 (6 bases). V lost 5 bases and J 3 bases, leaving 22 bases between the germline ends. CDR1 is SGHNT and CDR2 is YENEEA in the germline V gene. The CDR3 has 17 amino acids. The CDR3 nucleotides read TGTGCCAGCAGCCCCAGGTCGGGGGGCGGGGGAGACACTGAAGCTTTCTTT. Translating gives CASSPRSGGGGDTEAFF. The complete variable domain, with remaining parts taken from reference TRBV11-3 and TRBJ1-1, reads EAGVVQSPRYKIIEKKQPVAFWCNPISGHNTLYWYLQNLGQGPELLIRYENEEAVDDSQLPKDRFSAERLKGVDSTLKIQPAELGDSAVYLCASSPRSGGGGDTEAFFGQGTRLTVV.

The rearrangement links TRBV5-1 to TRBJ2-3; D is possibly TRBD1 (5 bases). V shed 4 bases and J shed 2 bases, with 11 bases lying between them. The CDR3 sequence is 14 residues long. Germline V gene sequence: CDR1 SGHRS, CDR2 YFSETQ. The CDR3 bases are TGCGCCAGCAGCCTCGGACACTTCACAGATACGCAGTATTTT. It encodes CASSLGHFTDTQYF.

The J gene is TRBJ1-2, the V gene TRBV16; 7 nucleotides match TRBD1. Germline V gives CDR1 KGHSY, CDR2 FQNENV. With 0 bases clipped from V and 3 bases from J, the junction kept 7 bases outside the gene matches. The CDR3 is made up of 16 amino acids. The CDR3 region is CASSQSTQGVDYGYTF. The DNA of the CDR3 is TGTGCCAGCAGCCAATCAACGCAGGGGGTCGACTATGGCTACACCTTC.

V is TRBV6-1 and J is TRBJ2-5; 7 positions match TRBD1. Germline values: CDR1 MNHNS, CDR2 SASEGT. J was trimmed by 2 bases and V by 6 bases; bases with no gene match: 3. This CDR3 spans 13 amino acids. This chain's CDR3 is CASRRTGQETQYF. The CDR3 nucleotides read TGTGCCAGCAGGAGGACAGGTCAAGAGACCCAGTACTTC.

Here the CDR3 reads CASSEASFNRIAFF. For the CDR3, the DNA is TGTGCCAGCAGTGAAGCCAGTTTCAACAGAATAGCTTTCTTT. J is TRBJ1-1 and V is TRBV2; the D is unclear. This CDR3 contains 14 residues. CDR1 SNHLY and CDR2 FYNNEI come from the germline V gene. V was clipped by 0 bases and J by 10 bases, with 15 bases between them.

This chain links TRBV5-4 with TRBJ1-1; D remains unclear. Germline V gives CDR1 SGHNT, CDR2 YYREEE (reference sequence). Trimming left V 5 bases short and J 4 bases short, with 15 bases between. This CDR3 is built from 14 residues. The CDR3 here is CASRPLEGSTEAFF. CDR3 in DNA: TGTGCCAGCAGACCCCTTGAAGGGAGCACTGAAGCTTTCTTT.

The CDR3 DNA reads as TGTGCCAGCTCTCCTTTCTTATACGAGCAGTACTTC. This sequence encodes CASSPFLYEQYF. The chain has TRBV18 and TRBJ2-7; D is unresolved. CDR1 is KGHSH, CDR2 LQKENI, per germline. V gave up 6 bases and J gave up 4 bases, with 10 bases separating them. This CDR3 comprises 12 residues.

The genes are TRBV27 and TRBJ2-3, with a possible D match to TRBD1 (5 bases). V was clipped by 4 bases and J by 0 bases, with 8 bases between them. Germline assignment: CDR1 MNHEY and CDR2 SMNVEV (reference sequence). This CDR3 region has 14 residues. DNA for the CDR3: TGTGCCAGCAGTTCCCAGGGTAGCACAGATACGCAGTATTTT. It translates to CASSSQGSTDTQYF.

The CDR3 is CASTSVPVLSDYGYTF. The CDR3 nucleotides read TGTGCCAGCACCTCCGTCCCCGTACTCAGCGACTATGGCTACACCTTC. V is TRBV7-2 and J is TRBJ1-2; D not certain. The germline V and J ends were trimmed by 7 bases and 3 bases, with 21 bases remaining between them. Germline V gene data show CDR1 as SGHTA and CDR2 as FQGNSA. The CDR3 is 16 residues long.

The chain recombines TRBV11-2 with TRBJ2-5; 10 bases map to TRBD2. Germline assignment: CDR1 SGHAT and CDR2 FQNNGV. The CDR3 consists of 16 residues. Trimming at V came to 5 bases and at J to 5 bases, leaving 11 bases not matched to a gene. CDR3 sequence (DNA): TGTGCCAGCAGCCCAAAGCTAGCGGGAGTATCTGAGACCCAGTACTTC. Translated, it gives CASSPKLAGVSETQYF.

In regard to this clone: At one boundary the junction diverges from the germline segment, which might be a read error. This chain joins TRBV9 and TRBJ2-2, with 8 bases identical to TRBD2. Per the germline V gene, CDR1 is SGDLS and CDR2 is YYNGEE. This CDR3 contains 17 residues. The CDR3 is CAGSEAPGGAGTGELFF. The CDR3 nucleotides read TGTGCCGGCAGCGAGGCTCCGGGGGGGGCGGGCACCGGGGAGCTGTTTTTT. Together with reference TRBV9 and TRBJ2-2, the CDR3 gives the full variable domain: DSGVTQTPKHLITATGQRVTLRCSPRSGDLSVYWYQQSLDQGLQFLIQYYNGEERAKGNILERFSAQQFPDLHSELNLSSLELGDSALYFCAGSEAPGGAGTGELFFGEGSRLTVL.

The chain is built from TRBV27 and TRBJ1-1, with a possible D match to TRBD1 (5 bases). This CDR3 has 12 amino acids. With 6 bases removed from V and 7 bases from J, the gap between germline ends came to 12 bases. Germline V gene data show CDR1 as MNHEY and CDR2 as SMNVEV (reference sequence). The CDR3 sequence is CASRTRDFEAFF. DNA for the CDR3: TGTGCCAGCAGGACCCGGGACTTTGAAGCTTTCTTT.

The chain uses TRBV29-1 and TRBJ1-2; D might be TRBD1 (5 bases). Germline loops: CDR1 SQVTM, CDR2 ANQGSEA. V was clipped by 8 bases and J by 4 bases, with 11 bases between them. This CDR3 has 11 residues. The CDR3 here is CSLDTSYGYTF. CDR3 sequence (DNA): TGCAGCTTGGACACGTCCTATGGCTACACCTTC.

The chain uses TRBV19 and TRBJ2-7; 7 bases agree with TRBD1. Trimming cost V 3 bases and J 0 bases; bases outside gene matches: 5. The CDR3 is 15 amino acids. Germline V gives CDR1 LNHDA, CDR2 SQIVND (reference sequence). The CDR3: CASSIDRESSYEQYF. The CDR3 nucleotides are TGTGCCAGTAGTATCGACAGGGAGAGCTCCTACGAGCAGTACTTC.

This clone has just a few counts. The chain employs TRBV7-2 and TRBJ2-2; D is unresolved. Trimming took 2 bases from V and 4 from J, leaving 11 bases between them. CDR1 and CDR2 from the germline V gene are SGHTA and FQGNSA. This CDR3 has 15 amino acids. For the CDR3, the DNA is TGTGCCAGCAGCTTAAGGCAGGCCCTCACCGGGGAGCTGTTTTTT. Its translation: CASSLRQALTGELFF.

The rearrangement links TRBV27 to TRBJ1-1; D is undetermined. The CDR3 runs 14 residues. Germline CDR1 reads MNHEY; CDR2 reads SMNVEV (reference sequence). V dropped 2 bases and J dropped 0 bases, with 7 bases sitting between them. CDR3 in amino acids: CASSLTSMNTEAFF. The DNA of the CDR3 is TGTGCCAGCAGTTTAACAAGTATGAACACTGAAGCTTTCTTT.

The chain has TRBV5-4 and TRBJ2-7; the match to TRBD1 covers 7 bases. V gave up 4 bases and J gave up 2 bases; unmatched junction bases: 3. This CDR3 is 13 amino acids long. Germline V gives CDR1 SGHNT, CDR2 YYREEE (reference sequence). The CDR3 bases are TGTGCCAGCAGCGTAGACAGGGCCTACGAGCAGTACTTC. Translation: CASSVDRAYEQYF. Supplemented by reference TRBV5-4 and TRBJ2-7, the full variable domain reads ETGVTQSPTHLIKTRGQQVTLRCSSQSGHNTVSWYQQALGQGPQFIFQYYREEENGRGNFPPRFSGLQFPNYSSELNVNALELDDSALYLCASSVDRAYEQYFGPGTRLTVT.